The clone carrying this T cell receptor (beta chain) was observed at least ten times. The target antigen is unknown. These data are taken from a study of T cells in Graves' hyperthyroidism and ophthalmopathy. General study findings and limits: Blood also showed most of the thyroid clonotypes that were expanded above 0.001.

The CDR3 loop spans 12 amino acids. CDR1 SGHNT and CDR2 YENEEA come from the germline V gene. V lost 5 bases to trimming and J lost 5 bases, with 10 bases between them. Hyperthyroidism patients were newly diagnosed, had disease duration under 2 months, and were aged 18 to 65 years. The study based diagnoses on clinical symptoms, serum thyroxine and TRAb, thyroid ultrasound and orbital computed tomography. TCR beta CDR3 sequences were amplified from RNA transcripts. The primer set for the first-round RT-PCR of the TCR CDR3 was HTBI. MiXCR, applied by TCRdb to the multiplex PCR reads, yields one record per CDR3 protein. The sample has around 450,000 distinct CDR3 sequences; roughly an eighth are singletons.

The chain recombines TRBV11-3 with TRBJ2-7; no clear D. The sequence derives from a woman younger than 35 with Graves' hyperthyroidism. Sequenced input: blood. CDR3 sequence reads: CASSQDNDEQYF. Written as DNA, the CDR3 is TGTGCCAGCAGCCAAGACAACGACGAGCAGTACTTC.